Listed here is a single TCR beta chain. The sample originates from a study of cytomegalovirus exposure and HLA in healthy donors. The PCR had 60 Vbeta and 13 Jbeta primers. Generated by immunoSEQ multiplex PCR, the TCRdb table keeps only in-frame clones and is missing some. The data show some 67,000 clones, roughly 78% seen once. The CDR3 loop spans 13 amino acids. The junction had 3 bases not matched to a gene; V was cut back by 5 bases and J by 4 bases. The germline V gene encodes CDR1 SGHAT and CDR2 FQNNGV. Input material: PBMCs. The chain couples TRBV11-2 to TRBJ1-1; 8 bases fit TRBD1. The receptor comes from a man aged 40-55 years in good health and CMV-seronegative. The CDR3 sequence is CASSEDRGTEAFF. For the CDR3, the DNA is TGTGCCAGCAGCGAAGACAGGGGCACTGAAGCTTTCTTT. The full variable domain, its missing parts supplied by reference TRBV11-2 and TRBJ1-1, is EAGVAQSPRYKIIEKRQSVAFWCNPISGHATLYWYQQILGQGPKLLIQFQNNGVVDDSQLPKDRFSAERLKGVDSTLKIQPAKLEDSAVYLCASSEDRGTEAFFGQGTRLTVV.